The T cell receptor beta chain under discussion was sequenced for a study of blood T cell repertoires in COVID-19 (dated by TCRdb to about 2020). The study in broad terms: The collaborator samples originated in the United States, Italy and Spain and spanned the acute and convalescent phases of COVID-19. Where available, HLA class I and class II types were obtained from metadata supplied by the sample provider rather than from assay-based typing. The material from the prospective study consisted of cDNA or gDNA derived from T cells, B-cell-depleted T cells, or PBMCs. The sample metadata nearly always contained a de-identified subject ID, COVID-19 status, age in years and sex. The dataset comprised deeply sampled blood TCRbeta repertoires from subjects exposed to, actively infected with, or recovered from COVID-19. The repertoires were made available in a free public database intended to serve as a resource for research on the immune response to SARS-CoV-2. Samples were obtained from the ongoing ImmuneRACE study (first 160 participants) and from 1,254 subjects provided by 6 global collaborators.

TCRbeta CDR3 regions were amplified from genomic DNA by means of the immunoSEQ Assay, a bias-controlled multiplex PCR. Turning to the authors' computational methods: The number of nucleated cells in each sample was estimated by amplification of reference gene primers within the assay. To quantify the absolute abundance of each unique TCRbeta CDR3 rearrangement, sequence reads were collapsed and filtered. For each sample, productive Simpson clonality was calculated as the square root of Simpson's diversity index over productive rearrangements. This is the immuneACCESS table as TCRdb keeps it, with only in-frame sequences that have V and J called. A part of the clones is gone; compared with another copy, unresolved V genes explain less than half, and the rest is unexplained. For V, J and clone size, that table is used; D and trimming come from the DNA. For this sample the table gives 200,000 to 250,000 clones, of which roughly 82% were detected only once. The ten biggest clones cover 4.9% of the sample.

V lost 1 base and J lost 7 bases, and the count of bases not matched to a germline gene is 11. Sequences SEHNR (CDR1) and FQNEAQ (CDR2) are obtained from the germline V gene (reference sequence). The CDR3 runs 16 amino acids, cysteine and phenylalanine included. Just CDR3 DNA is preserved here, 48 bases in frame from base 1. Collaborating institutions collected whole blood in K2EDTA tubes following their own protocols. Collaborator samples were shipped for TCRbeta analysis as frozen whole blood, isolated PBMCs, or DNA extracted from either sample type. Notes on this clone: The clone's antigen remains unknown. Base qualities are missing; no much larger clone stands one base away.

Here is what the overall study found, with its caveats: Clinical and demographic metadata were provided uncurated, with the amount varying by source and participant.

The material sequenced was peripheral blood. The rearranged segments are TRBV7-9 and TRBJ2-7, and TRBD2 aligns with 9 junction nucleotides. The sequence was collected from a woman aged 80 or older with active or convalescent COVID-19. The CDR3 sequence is CASSLGVSGGLWEQYF. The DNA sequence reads TGTGCCAGCAGCTTAGGGGTTAGCGGGGGCCTTTGGGAGCAGTACTTC.